One and the same sample provided the 28 T cell receptor beta chains below, sequenced in a study of pediatric ulcerative colitis. TCRdb keeps only in-frame clones here, not all; method: immunoSEQ multiplex PCR. Of tens of thousands of clones listed, roughly two thirds are singletons. One to two pinch biopsies were taken from the rectum during colonoscopy. The specimen sequenced was gut tissue. The receptor set was obtained from a boy younger than 18 with severe ulcerative colitis.

This clone was seen more than once but under ten times. J is TRBJ1-2 and V is TRBV19, with D tentatively TRBD1 (5 bases). V was pared by 3 bases and J by 4 bases, with 15 bases between. The germline CDR1 and CDR2 sequences are LNHDA and SQIVND (reference sequence). The CDR3 covers 15 residues. The CDR3 spells CASSINAGLGYGYTF. CDR3 bases: TGTGCCAGTAGTATCAACGCAGGGCTAGGCTATGGCTACACCTTC.

This sequence joins TRBV5-1 and TRBJ1-1; possibly TRBD1 for D (5 bases). This CDR3 has 13 amino acids. V was shortened by 0 bases and J by 7 bases, with 10 bases between the two germline ends. Germline-derived CDR1 and CDR2 are SGHRS and YFSETQ. The CDR3 region is CASSLDRQSEAFF. Written as DNA, the CDR3 is TGCGCCAGCAGCTTGGACAGGCAAAGTGAAGCTTTCTTT.

The V call is TRBV6-5, the J call TRBJ1-2; 8 nucleotides align to TRBD1. This CDR3 has 14 amino acids. Germline loops: CDR1 MNHEY, CDR2 SVGAGI. The V and J ends lost 5 bases and 3 bases, in that order; junction bases with no gene match: 5. The CDR3 DNA follows: TGTGCCAGCAGTAGCCGGGACAGGTACTATGGCTACACCTTC. It encodes CASSSRDRYYGYTF.

The chain couples TRBV6-1 to TRBJ2-1; D unclear. Germline CDR1 and CDR2: MNHNS and SASEGT. The CDR3 is 15 residues long. V lost 7 bases, J lost 3 bases, and 16 bases lay in between. The CDR3 nucleotides are TGTGCCAGCAACCTAAACATGAGATACTACAATGAGCAGTTCTTC. It specifies CASNLNMRYYNEQFF.

This sequence joins TRBV29-1 and TRBJ2-1; TRBD2 matches 11 bases. The CDR3 has 14 amino acids. The trim removed 3 bases at V and 6 bases at J, leaving 4 bases unmatched. Germline V gives CDR1 SQVTM, CDR2 ANQGSEA. The CDR3 DNA is TGCAGCGTTGAGACTAGCGGGGTTCGCAATGAGCAGTTCTTC. Protein: CSVETSGVRNEQFF.

The V and J genes are TRBV19 and TRBJ2-5, with D perhaps TRBD1 (6 bases). Trimming pared 8 bases from V and 4 bases from J, leaving 17 bases between. Germline CDR1 is LNHDA and CDR2 is SQIVND (reference sequence). This CDR3 has 14 residues. The CDR3 here is CASCSNLQGETQYF. In DNA, the CDR3 is TGTGCCAGTTGCTCGAATCTACAGGGAGAGACCCAGTACTTC.

The V call is TRBV29-1, the J call TRBJ2-3, with D possibly being TRBD1 or TRBD2 (6 bases each). V lost 6 bases and J 0 bases, leaving 13 bases between the germline ends. The CDR3 has 14 amino acids. CDR1 is SQVTM and CDR2 is ANQGSEA in the germline V gene. CDR3 nucleotide sequence: TGCAGCGTACGAGGGGGGATAAGCACAGATACGCAGTATTTT. It codes for CSVRGGISTDTQYF.

The gene calls are TRBV5-4 and TRBJ1-2, with 8 bases aligning to TRBD1. Germline loops: CDR1 SGHNT, CDR2 YYREEE (reference sequence). With 5 bases clipped from V and 6 bases from J, the junction kept 12 bases outside the gene matches. The CDR3 consists of 15 residues. CDR3 amino acids: CASRFGQGKGDGYTF. The CDR3 DNA reads as TGTGCCAGCAGGTTCGGACAGGGCAAGGGCGATGGCTACACCTTC.

Sample share makes this clone medium-sized. The genes are TRBV19 and TRBJ2-7; perhaps TRBD1 as D (6 bases). The V gene's germline CDR1 is LNHDA and CDR2 SQIVND (reference sequence). The CDR3 is made up of 15 amino acids. Trimming removed 3 bases at V and 4 bases at J, with 16 bases between. DNA of the CDR3: TGTGCCAGTAGTATCGGCCGGGACACGTCGTACGAGCAGTACTTC. This sequence encodes CASSIGRDTSYEQYF.

V gene TRBV6-6 combines with J gene TRBJ1-1; no firm D call. The germline gives CDR1 MNHNY, CDR2 SVGAGI (reference sequence). CDR3 length equals 14 residues. V was cut by 4 bases and J by 0 bases, with 9 bases left in between. The CDR3 bases are TGTGCCAGCAGTTTTAAGGGTTTGAACACTGAAGCTTTCTTT. Translation gives CASSFKGLNTEAFF.

The genes are TRBV27 and TRBJ2-7; maybe TRBD2 (5 bases). Germline values: CDR1 MNHEY, CDR2 SMNVEV (reference sequence). Trimming stripped 4 bases from V and 3 bases from J, with 16 bases between. The CDR3 covers 15 residues. The chain's CDR3 is CASSSAGESRYEQYF. The CDR3 bases are TGTGCCAGCAGTTCGGCCGGGGAATCGCGCTACGAGCAGTACTTC.

This chain uses TRBV19 with TRBJ2-7, with 10 bases that match TRBD1. CDR1 is LNHDA and CDR2 is SQIVND in the germline V gene (reference sequence). The CDR3 covers 12 residues. With V trimmed by 4 bases and J by 7 bases, 1 base remained unmatched. The CDR3 spells CASSRTGGEQYF. Written as DNA, the CDR3 is TGTGCCAGTAGTAGGACAGGGGGGGAGCAGTACTTC.

The V call is TRBV6-6, the J call TRBJ1-4; unclear D gene. The V gene lost 0 bases and the J gene lost 2 bases, with 10 bases spanning the gap. Germline assignment: CDR1 MNHNY and CDR2 SVGAGI (reference sequence). This CDR3 spans 16 amino acids. The CDR3 DNA sequence: TGTGCCAGCAGTTACTCGGCCGGGGTGACTAATGAAAAACTGTTTTTT. It is translated as CASSYSAGVTNEKLFF.

The genes are TRBV18 and TRBJ1-1; D uncertain. Trimming took 6 bases from V and 0 from J, leaving 23 bases between them. The CDR3 extends over 18 amino acids. CDR1 is KGHSH and CDR2 is LQKENI in the germline V gene. CDR3 DNA: TGTGCCAGCTCGGGTGTCAACCGGGTCTCAAGATTGAACACTGAAGCTTTCTTT. Its translation is CASSGVNRVSRLNTEAFF.

With respect to this clone: At one of its ends the junction is not consistent with the germline gene, which may arise from a read error. The chain links TRBV7-8 to TRBJ2-1; D possibly corresponds to TRBD2 (6 bases). Looked up from germline, CDR1 is SGHVS and CDR2 is FQNEAQ. The CDR3 runs to 16 residues. CDR3 sequence reads: CASSLAYGGSYNEQFF. The DNA for the CDR3 is TGTGCCAGCAGCCTAGCTTACGGGGGCTCCTACAATGAGCAGTTCTTC.

The chain uses TRBV6-6 and TRBJ1-2, with D unclear. This CDR3 has 12 amino acids. Deletions cut 4 bases from V and 4 bases from J, with 7 bases between. From germline, CDR1 is MNHNY and CDR2 SVGAGI (reference sequence). This CDR3 reads CASSLETYGYTF. In DNA form, the CDR3 reads TGTGCCAGCAGTTTGGAAACCTATGGCTACACCTTC.

The chain joins TRBV2 to TRBJ2-5; D gene unclear. Germline V gene sequence: CDR1 SNHLY, CDR2 FYNNEI. V was cut by 6 bases and J by 5 bases, with 13 bases left in between. The CDR3 length is 13 residues. CDR3 nucleotide sequence: TGTGCCAGCAGGCCCCTTACGGTTGAGACCCAGTACTTC. Translation gives CASRPLTVETQYF.

Only a few counts were recorded for this clone. This chain joins TRBV6-5 and TRBJ1-2; tentative D call: TRBD1 (5 bases). The CDR3 consists of 13 residues. Trimming removed 2 bases from V and 8 bases from J, with 12 bases in between. Germline V gene sequence: CDR1 MNHEY, CDR2 SVGAGI. The CDR3 loop reads CASSYRGEEGYTF. In DNA, the CDR3 is TGTGCCAGCAGTTACCGGGGCGAGGAAGGCTACACCTTC.

This clone turned up a few times. The chain has TRBV11-1 and TRBJ1-2; D not certain. Trimming took 5 bases from V and 6 from J, leaving 13 bases between them. Germline CDR1 and CDR2: SGHAT and FQDESV (reference sequence). CDR3 length: 13 amino acids. CDR3 amino acids: CASSPTEPDGYTF. The CDR3 region has the DNA TGTGCCAGCAGCCCAACAGAGCCTGATGGCTACACCTTC.

CDR3 in DNA: TGCGCCAGCAGCTCGCGACAGAAATATGGCTACACCTTC. It yields the protein CASSSRQKYGYTF. V is TRBV5-1 and J is TRBJ1-2; TRBD1 might be the D (5 bases). CDR1 is SGHRS and CDR2 is YFSETQ in the germline V gene. V was trimmed by 3 bases and J by 5 bases, leaving 11 bases between them. This CDR3 contains 13 residues. Full variable domain (missing parts from reference TRBV5-1 and TRBJ1-2): KAGVTQTPRYLIKTRGQQVTLSCSPISGHRSVSWYQQTPGQGLQFLFEYFSETQRNKGNFPGRFSGRQFSNSRSEMNVSTLELGDSALYLCASSSRQKYGYTFGSGTRLTVV.

The CDR3 DNA reads as TGTGCCAGCGCATTATATCCGCCGAAGGTCCTTGGGGACACCATATATTTT. Translated: CASALYPPKVLGDTIYF. The chain has TRBV4-2 and TRBJ1-3; unclear D gene. Germline CDR1 and CDR2: LGHNA and YNFKEQ. The CDR3 spans 17 residues. Trimming stripped 8 bases from V and 8 bases from J, with 28 bases between.

This clone turned up a few times. This chain links TRBV19 with TRBJ1-1; D not resolved. The CDR3 runs to 12 residues. The germline V and J ends were trimmed by 3 bases and 11 bases, with 13 bases remaining between them. Germline CDR1 is LNHDA and CDR2 is SQIVND (reference sequence). The CDR3 is CASSMGLLFAFF. CDR3 bases: TGTGCCAGTAGTATGGGTCTCTTGTTTGCTTTCTTT.

This sequence joins TRBV7-9 and TRBJ2-5; D tentatively fits TRBD1 or TRBD2 (5 bases each). The CDR3 sequence is 13 residues long. The germline CDR1 and CDR2 sequences are SEHNR and FQNEAQ (reference sequence). With 3 bases removed from V and 5 bases from J, the gap between germline ends came to 10 bases. The CDR3 here is CASSLGVRETQYF. CDR3 nucleotide sequence: TGTGCCAGCAGCTTGGGGGTACGGGAGACCCAGTACTTC.

This chain joins TRBV11-2 and TRBJ1-1; D unclear. The CDR3 consists of 13 residues. V lost 1 base to trimming and J lost 2 bases, with 5 bases between them. Germline V gene lookup returns CDR1 SGHAT and CDR2 FQNNGV. The CDR3 nucleotides read TGTGCCAGCAGCTTAGGAACCAACACTGAAGCTTTCTTT. Translating it yields CASSLGTNTEAFF.

The rearrangement links TRBV27 to TRBJ1-5; 7 bases align to TRBD1. Germline loops: CDR1 MNHEY, CDR2 SMNVEV (reference sequence). The CDR3 length is 15 residues. J gave up 2 bases and V 4 bases, and 5 bases lay outside the gene matches. The CDR3 loop is CASSSRQGGNQPQHF. The CDR3 DNA follows: TGTGCCAGCAGTTCACGACAGGGAGGCAATCAGCCCCAGCATTTT.

The rearrangement joins TRBV5-1 to TRBJ2-1; weak D call: TRBD1 (6 bases). The germline V gene has CDR1 SGHRS and CDR2 YFSETQ. The CDR3 is 16 amino acids. V was cut by 0 bases and J by 10 bases, with 20 bases left in between. CDR3 nucleotides: TGCGCCAGCAGCTTGGTAAGGGACACTCTTCTGCGGGAGCAGTTCTTC. Its protein is CASSLVRDTLLREQFF.

This chain uses TRBV2 with TRBJ2-7; 7 bases are shared with TRBD2. Trimming at V came to 8 bases and at J to 2 bases, leaving 6 bases not matched to a gene. This CDR3 comprises 13 residues. Per the germline V gene, CDR1 is SNHLY and CDR2 is FYNNEI. The CDR3 nucleotides read TGTGCCAGCCAACGGGAGGCGGCCTACGAGCAGTACTTC. It translates to CASQREAAYEQYF.

The V gene is TRBV5-1, the J gene TRBJ1-1; D call uncertain. The CDR3 consists of 14 residues. Per germline, CDR1 SGHRS and CDR2 YFSETQ. V dropped 3 bases and J dropped 1 base, with 10 bases sitting between them. DNA for the CDR3: TGCGCCAGCAGCTACACATCCAGGAACACTGAAGCTTTCTTT. Its translation is CASSYTSRNTEAFF.